This TCR beta chain is from a study of blood T cell repertoires in COVID-19. Study information: COVID-19 samples, acute and convalescent, were from the United States, Italy and Spain. PBMCs, B-cell-depleted T cells, or T cells were the source of the cDNA or gDNA that made up the material.

Deletions cut 1 base from V and 1 base from J, with 4 bases between. Germline loops: CDR1 LNHDA, CDR2 SQIVND (reference sequence). The length of the CDR3 is 13 residues. Original methodology: Estimates of nucleated cell counts were drawn from the amplification of reference gene primers. Sequencing used immunoSEQ multiplex PCR; TCRdb keeps in-frame clones, though not all of them. V and J calls and clone size are as listed in that table; D and trimming were resolved from the DNA. The table lists more than 90,000 clones, more than 75% of them singletons. Sequencing used peripheral blood. This TCR was sampled from a man between 65 and 85 years old with acute or convalescent COVID-19. J is TRBJ1-1 and V is TRBV19, with no clear D. CDR3 DNA sequence: TGTGCCAGTAGTATAGTCTCGAACACTGAAGCTTTCTTT. As protein: CASSIVSNTEAFF.